This passage covers 26 T cell receptor beta chains from one sample sequenced in a study of blood T cell repertoires in COVID-19. The table came from immunoSEQ multiplex PCR; TCRdb's copy has only in-frame clones and leaves some out. The sample lists 100,000 to 150,000 clones; under 85% were seen once. Sequencing used peripheral blood. These receptors all come from a man aged 55 to 70 with acute or convalescent COVID-19.

This clone is a singleton in its sample. The genes are TRBV7-8 and TRBJ2-1; 9 positions match TRBD1. The CDR3 runs 15 residues. Looked up from germline, CDR1 is SGHVS and CDR2 is FQNEAQ. Germline trimming cut 5 bases from V and 3 bases from J; bases unmatched to any gene: 5. The CDR3 sequence: CASSTGQGFYNEQFF. The CDR3 nucleotides are TGTGCCAGCAGCACCGGACAGGGGTTCTACAATGAGCAGTTCTTC.

The chain joins TRBV4-1 to TRBJ1-1; 7 bases are a match to TRBD1. Germline CDR1 and CDR2: MGHRA and YSYEKL. The CDR3 runs 15 residues. V shed 4 bases, J shed 4 bases, and the junction held 9 bases outside the gene matches. CDR3 protein: CASSPYHRGGTEAFF. CDR3 coding DNA: TGCGCCAGCAGCCCCTATCACAGGGGAGGCACTGAAGCTTTCTTT.

The CDR3 sequence is CASSPGQGNYGYTF. Written as DNA, the CDR3 is TGTGCCAGCAGCCCGGGACAGGGGAACTATGGCTACACCTTC. The J gene is TRBJ1-2, the V gene TRBV3-1 (or the pseudogene TRBV3-2), with 10 bases that match TRBD1. Germline loops: CDR1 LGHDT, CDR2 YNNKEL (reference sequence). The CDR3 runs to 14 residues. The junction had 1 base not matched to a gene; V was cut back by 4 bases and J by 2 bases.

In its sample, this clone was seen once. This chain joins TRBV5-1 and TRBJ1-2; 8 positions match TRBD1. Germline trimming cut 6 bases from V and 8 bases from J; bases unmatched to any gene: 9. The CDR3 has 13 residues. The V gene's germline CDR1 is SGHRS and CDR2 YFSETQ. CDR3 sequence reads: CASTPDRGDGYTF. For the CDR3, the DNA is TGCGCCAGCACCCCAGACAGGGGAGACGGCTACACCTTC.

J is TRBJ2-7 and V is TRBV11-2, with a possible D match to TRBD2 (5 bases). The CDR3 sequence is 12 residues long. The germline V gene has CDR1 SGHAT and CDR2 FQNNGV. Trimming took off 5 bases at V and 7 bases at J, with 12 bases between the two ends. The CDR3 sequence: CASSRGYGEQYF. In nucleotides, the CDR3 is TGTGCCAGCAGCCGAGGGTACGGTGAGCAGTACTTC.

V usage is TRBV11-1 and J usage is TRBJ2-7; 7 bases match TRBD2. The CDR3 sequence is 13 residues long. J was trimmed by 6 bases and V by 5 bases; bases with no gene match: 7. Looked up from germline, CDR1 is SGHAT and CDR2 is FQDESV (reference sequence). The CDR3 protein is CASSGGVAREQYF. CDR3 DNA: TGTGCCAGCAGCGGGGGGGTGGCTCGCGAGCAGTACTTC.

V and J are TRBV24-1 and TRBJ2-1; 8 bases are a match to TRBD2. The ends lost 4 bases at V and 5 bases at J; junction bases unmatched: 6. In germline, CDR1 is KGHDR, CDR2 SFDVKD. The CDR3 covers 15 residues. CDR3 sequence: CATSERLARDNEQFF. CDR3 nucleotides: TGTGCCACCAGTGAGAGACTAGCGCGAGACAATGAGCAGTTCTTC.

This clone has just a few counts. The chain recombines TRBV4-1 with TRBJ1-1; the D is unclear. This CDR3 is built from 15 residues. The V gene's germline CDR1 is MGHRA and CDR2 YSYEKL. V lost 0 bases and J lost 1, with 9 bases in between. Written as DNA, the CDR3 is TGCGCCAGCAGCCAAGATCTATCGGGGAACACTGAAGCTTTCTTT. Amino acid sequence: CASSQDLSGNTEAFF.

The chain employs TRBV28 and TRBJ2-1, with TRBD1 matching 9 bases. V shed 4 bases, J shed 10 bases, and the junction held 8 bases outside the gene matches. Germline-derived CDR1 and CDR2 are MDHEN and SYDVKM. This CDR3 contains 14 residues. The CDR3 loop reads CASSWEQGAGEQFF. In DNA form, the CDR3 reads TGTGCCAGCAGTTGGGAACAGGGGGCAGGAGAGCAGTTCTTC.

The chain is built from TRBV13 and TRBJ2-7, with D tentatively TRBD2 (6 bases). CDR1 and CDR2 (germline): PRHDT, FYEKMQ (reference sequence). The V end was cut by 4 bases, the J end by 1 base, with 17 bases between. The CDR3 covers 16 residues. The CDR3 bases are TGTGCCAGCAGCTCTTTGCAAGGAAGCGGGTCCTACGAGCAGTACTTC. It codes for CASSSLQGSGSYEQYF.

This chain connects TRBV29-1 to TRBJ1-4, with 8 bases matching TRBD1. The trim removed 0 bases at V and 6 bases at J, leaving 3 bases unmatched. Germline V gene lookup returns CDR1 SQVTM and CDR2 ANQGSEA. CDR3 size: 14 residues. CDR3 in amino acids: CSVEDQGQDEKLFF. DNA of the CDR3: TGCAGCGTTGAAGATCAGGGACAGGATGAAAAACTGTTTTTT.

The chain has TRBV28 and TRBJ1-2, with 7 nucleotides matching TRBD1. The CDR3 consists of 13 residues. Germline V CDR1 and CDR2: MDHEN, SYDVKM. V lost 4 bases and J lost 8; bases outside the gene matches: 7. As DNA, the CDR3 is TGTGCCAGCAGTTCCTGGGACAGACTAGGCTACACCTTC. It is translated as CASSSWDRLGYTF.

The chain employs TRBV18 and TRBJ2-7; 8 bases agree with TRBD1. V gave up 5 bases and J gave up 5 bases; unmatched junction bases: 5. There are 13 residues in the CDR3. The V gene's germline CDR1 is KGHSH and CDR2 LQKENI. CDR3 in amino acids: CASSSTGGHEQYF. The CDR3 DNA follows: TGTGCCAGCTCATCCACAGGGGGACACGAGCAGTACTTC.

This chain uses TRBV5-8 with TRBJ1-1, with TRBD1 identical over 10 bases. The CDR3 sequence is 15 residues long. The V gene's germline CDR1 is SGHTS and CDR2 YDEGEE. J lost 2 bases, V lost 4 bases, and 5 bases had no gene match. The CDR3, as DNA: TGTGCCAGCAGCCTCGGACAGGGGGTAAACACTGAAGCTTTCTTT. It translates to CASSLGQGVNTEAFF.

V is TRBV29-1 and J is TRBJ1-3, with D uncertain. Trimming took 3 bases from V and 0 from J, leaving 12 bases between them. Germline loops: CDR1 SQVTM, CDR2 ANQGSEA. This CDR3 region has 15 residues. CDR3 region: CSVEGPLSSGNTIYF. CDR3 bases: TGCAGCGTTGAGGGCCCCCTCAGCTCTGGAAACACCATATATTTT.

This chain uses TRBV5-1 with TRBJ1-3; D is perhaps TRBD1 (6 bases). Trimming removed 4 bases from V and 2 bases from J, with 13 bases in between. There are 15 residues in the CDR3. Germline CDR1 is SGHRS and CDR2 is YFSETQ. The CDR3 loop reads CASSGTGLTGNTIYF. CDR3 sequence (DNA): TGCGCCAGCAGCGGCACAGGGTTGACTGGAAACACCATATATTTT. The whole variable domain, remainder taken from reference TRBV5-1 and TRBJ1-3, is KAGVTQTPRYLIKTRGQQVTLSCSPISGHRSVSWYQQTPGQGLQFLFEYFSETQRNKGNFPGRFSGRQFSNSRSEMNVSTLELGDSALYLCASSGTGLTGNTIYFGEGSWLTVV.

The chain links TRBV28 to TRBJ1-1; TRBD1 matches 7 bases. V shed 2 bases and J 11 bases; nucleotides not matched to a gene: 8. The germline CDR1 and CDR2 sequences are MDHEN and SYDVKM. CDR3 size: 13 residues. CDR3 region: CASSLAGGKDAFF. CDR3 bases: TGTGCCAGCAGTTTAGCAGGGGGTAAGGACGCTTTCTTT.

The gene calls are TRBV9 and TRBJ2-2; the match to TRBD2 covers 8 bases. Germline V lookup: CDR1 SGDLS, CDR2 YYNGEE. The CDR3 loop spans 16 amino acids. V was pared by 4 bases and J by 3 bases, with 8 bases of the junction left unmatched. The CDR3 coding sequence is TGTGCCAGCAGCCCCCCCTTAGCGGGACACACCGGGGAGCTGTTTTTT. This encodes CASSPPLAGHTGELFF.

The chain links TRBV12-3 or TRBV12-4 to TRBJ2-2, with D possibly TRBD2 on 7 matching bases. The V gene lost 7 bases and the J gene lost 6 bases, with 12 bases spanning the gap. The CDR3 has 13 residues. Here the CDR3 reads CASTEGGAGELFF. CDR3 bases: TGTGCCAGCACGGAAGGGGGGGCCGGGGAGCTGTTTTTT.

This clone was picked up one time. The chain couples TRBV5-1 to TRBJ2-2, with D possibly matching TRBD1 (6 bases). Trimming cost V 7 bases and J 1 base, with 11 bases left between them. CDR1 and CDR2 from the germline V gene are SGHRS and YFSETQ. This CDR3 comprises 14 residues. In DNA, the CDR3 is TGCGCCAGCGCCGGGACACTGAACACCGGGGAGCTGTTTTTT. This sequence encodes CASAGTLNTGELFF.

The chain carries TRBV30 and TRBJ1-4; D gene ambiguous. Looked up from germline, CDR1 is GTSNPN and CDR2 is SVGIG (reference sequence). V lost 0 bases and J 0 bases, leaving 11 bases between the germline ends. CDR3 length: 16 residues. CDR3 region: CAWSVLVRSTNEKLFF. The DNA for the CDR3 is TGTGCCTGGAGTGTACTCGTGCGCTCAACTAATGAAAAACTGTTTTTT.

This clone was found a few times. The genes are TRBV9 and TRBJ2-1; 10 nucleotides match TRBD2. The V gene's germline CDR1 is SGDLS and CDR2 YYNGEE. CDR3 length: 17 residues. The ends lost 0 bases at V and 5 bases at J; junction bases unmatched: 8. The DNA for the CDR3 is TGTGCCAGCAGCGTAGGGAATCTGCTAGCGGGAGACAATGAGCAGTTCTTC. It is translated as CASSVGNLLAGDNEQFF.

This chain links TRBV12-3 or TRBV12-4 with TRBJ2-7, with D possibly being TRBD2 (5 bases). This CDR3 has 13 amino acids. V lost 7 bases and J 3 bases, leaving 13 bases between the germline ends. The CDR3 nucleotides read TGTGCCAGCACCTATTTGGGGAGCTACGAGCAGTACTTC. Translating it yields CASTYLGSYEQYF.

The J gene is TRBJ2-5, the V gene TRBV7-9, with D possibly TRBD2 on 5 matching bases. The germline CDR1 and CDR2 sequences are SEHNR and FQNEAQ (reference sequence). The CDR3 covers 15 residues. V was pared by 6 bases and J by 5 bases, with 19 bases between. This chain's CDR3 is CASRSARGFTETQYF. The DNA for the CDR3 is TGTGCCAGCAGATCGGCCCGAGGGTTTACGGAGACCCAGTACTTC.

This rearrangement joins TRBV5-1 to TRBJ2-3; tentative D call: TRBD2 (6 bases). CDR3 length equals 15 residues. V shed 5 bases and J shed 5 bases, with 18 bases lying between them. From germline, CDR1 is SGHRS and CDR2 YFSETQ. The CDR3 DNA reads TGCGCCAGCAGAAAGGGCGGACGGGAGATAGATACGCAGTATTTT. Translated, it gives CASRKGGREIDTQYF.

This clone was counted between two and nine times. At the DNA level, this CDR3 is encoded by other sequences in the same sample as well. This sequence joins TRBV2 and TRBJ2-7; 7 nucleotides align to TRBD1. V shed 5 bases and J 3 bases; nucleotides not matched to a gene: 1. The CDR3 extends over 12 amino acids. In germline, CDR1 is SNHLY, CDR2 FYNNEI. CDR3 bases: TGTGCCAGCAGTTACAGGGGCTACGAGCAGTACTTC. Translation gives CASSYRGYEQYF.